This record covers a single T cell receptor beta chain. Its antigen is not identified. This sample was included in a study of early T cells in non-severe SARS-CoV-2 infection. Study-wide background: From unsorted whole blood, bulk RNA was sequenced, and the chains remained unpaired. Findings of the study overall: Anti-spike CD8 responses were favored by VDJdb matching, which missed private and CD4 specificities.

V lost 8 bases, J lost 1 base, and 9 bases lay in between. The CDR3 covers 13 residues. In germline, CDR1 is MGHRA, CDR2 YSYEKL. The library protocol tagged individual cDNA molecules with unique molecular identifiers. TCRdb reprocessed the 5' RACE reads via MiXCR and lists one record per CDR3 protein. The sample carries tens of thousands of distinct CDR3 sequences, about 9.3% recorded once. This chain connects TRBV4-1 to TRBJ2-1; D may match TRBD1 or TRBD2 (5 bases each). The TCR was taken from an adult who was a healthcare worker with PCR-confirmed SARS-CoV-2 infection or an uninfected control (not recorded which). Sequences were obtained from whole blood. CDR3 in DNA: TGCGCCAGCGGGGGTGAATCCTACAATGAGCAGTTCTTC. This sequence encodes CASGGESYNEQFF.